These T cell receptor beta chains were read from a single sample in a study of blood T cell repertoires in COVID-19. TCRdb's table, derived via immunoSEQ multiplex PCR, lists solely in-frame clones and lacks some. The repertoire holds about 99,000 clones, with about nine tenths as singletons. What was sequenced was peripheral blood. These receptors originate from a man aged 45 to 65 with acute or convalescent COVID-19. CDR3s include the opening cysteine and the closing phenylalanine or tryptophan.

j_gene: TRBJ2-5
v_gene: TRBV5-1
CDR3aa: CASGEGGIQETQYF

j_gene: TRBJ2-1
v_gene: TRBV30
CDR3aa: CAWSWAGQRFF

j_gene: TRBJ2-7
v_gene: TRBV7-2
CDR3aa: CASSLAGTSFYEQYF

j_gene: TRBJ2-7
v_gene: TRBV4-2
CDR3aa: CASSQDRAGGEQYF

j_gene: TRBJ2-7
v_gene: TRBV28
CDR3aa: CASSRTARAPYEQYF

j_gene: TRBJ2-7
v_gene: TRBV7-8
CDR3aa: CASSPDRGGEQYF

j_gene: TRBJ1-4
v_gene: TRBV6-4
CDR3aa: CASSHSGGPGEKLFF

j_gene: TRBJ2-1
v_gene: TRBV27
CDR3aa: CASTPPSGVDNEQFF

j_gene: TRBJ2-7
v_gene: TRBV28
CDR3aa: CASSLSGVEQYF

j_gene: TRBJ1-2
v_gene: TRBV5-1
CDR3aa: CASSPDRVPDGYTF

j_gene: TRBJ1-6
v_gene: TRBV14
CDR3aa: CASSPTADRVKSGVGSPLHF

j_gene: TRBJ1-1
v_gene: TRBV4-2
CDR3aa: CASSQRRTQGTEAFF

j_gene: TRBJ2-5
v_gene: TRBV9
CDR3aa: CASSVASGVQETQYF

j_gene: TRBJ2-4
v_gene: TRBV28
CDR3aa: CAAGGNIQYF

j_gene: TRBJ2-1
v_gene: TRBV28
CDR3aa: CASSQGTSGYEQFF

j_gene: TRBJ1-3
v_gene: TRBV5-1
CDR3aa: CASSIAPTGTGNTIYF

j_gene: TRBJ2-1
v_gene: TRBV3-1/TRBV3-2
CDR3aa: CASSPGSSYNEQFF

j_gene: TRBJ1-1
v_gene: TRBV6-5
CDR3aa: CASSLDRGQGAFF

j_gene: TRBJ2-7
v_gene: TRBV5-6
CDR3aa: CASSPLGGNYEQYF

j_gene: TRBJ2-7
v_gene: TRBV30
CDR3aa: CAWSVLGSSREQYF

j_gene: TRBJ2-7
v_gene: TRBV5-1
CDR3aa: CASSLDRRSYEQYF

j_gene: TRBJ2-1
v_gene: TRBV2
CDR3aa: CASYTGQGQWNNEQFF

j_gene: TRBJ2-3
v_gene: TRBV11-2
CDR3aa: CASSLEGISTDTQYF

j_gene: TRBJ2-1
v_gene: TRBV10-3
CDR3aa: CAMGDYQGYNEQFF

j_gene: TRBJ2-5
v_gene: TRBV11-3
CDR3aa: CASSTRVTVVGETQYF

j_gene: TRBJ2-2
v_gene: TRBV28
CDR3aa: CASSYGVPGELFF

j_gene: TRBJ2-3
v_gene: TRBV5-1
CDR3aa: CASSLWSADTQYF

j_gene: TRBJ2-2
v_gene: TRBV7-2
CDR3aa: CASSLGGINTGELFF

j_gene: TRBJ1-2
v_gene: TRBV29-1
CDR3aa: CSAGGPSQINYGYTF

j_gene: TRBJ2-2
v_gene: TRBV29-1
CDR3aa: CSVWDRDTGELFF

j_gene: TRBJ1-6
v_gene: TRBV15
CDR3aa: CATSSWDSHSPLHF

j_gene: TRBJ2-1
v_gene: TRBV2
CDR3aa: CASSADNEQFF

j_gene: TRBJ1-1
v_gene: TRBV19
CDR3aa: CASSRDRDTEAFF

j_gene: TRBJ2-1
v_gene: TRBV5-1
CDR3aa: CASSLEGSGASYNEQFF

j_gene: TRBJ2-1
v_gene: TRBV29-1
CDR3aa: CSVGGTPRNEQFF

j_gene: TRBJ1-5
v_gene: TRBV19
CDR3aa: CASSIQVNQPQHF

j_gene: TRBJ2-2
v_gene: TRBV5-6
CDR3aa: CASSLGQVNTGELFF

j_gene: TRBJ1-1
v_gene: TRBV7-8
CDR3aa: CASSSPTGVATEAFF

j_gene: TRBJ2-1
v_gene: TRBV24-1
CDR3aa: CATRGGTSGSYNEQFF

j_gene: TRBJ2-1
v_gene: TRBV11-2
CDR3aa: CASSLGTGVYNEQFF

j_gene: TRBJ2-7
v_gene: TRBV7-6
CDR3aa: CASSPAGGSEQYF

j_gene: TRBJ2-5
v_gene: TRBV13
CDR3aa: CASSSAGPGETQYF

j_gene: TRBJ2-1
v_gene: TRBV12-3/TRBV12-4
CDR3aa: CASSTYTEQFF

j_gene: TRBJ1-5
v_gene: TRBV19
CDR3aa: CASSISQNQPQHF

j_gene: TRBJ1-5
v_gene: TRBV25-1
CDR3aa: CASSEFLRDQPQHF

j_gene: TRBJ2-7
v_gene: TRBV27
CDR3aa: CASSPYLTGPLDEQYF

j_gene: TRBJ2-3
v_gene: TRBV5-8
CDR3aa: CASSQPTVADTQYF

j_gene: TRBJ2-3
v_gene: TRBV5-4
CDR3aa: CASSSSKTSGRFNTDTQYF

j_gene: TRBJ1-5
v_gene: TRBV5-1
CDR3aa: CASSQGTEKNQPQHF

j_gene: TRBJ1-6
v_gene: TRBV19
CDR3aa: CAAAAYNSPLHF

j_gene: TRBJ2-3
v_gene: TRBV27
CDR3aa: CASSFPAADTQYF

j_gene: TRBJ2-1
v_gene: TRBV5-1
CDR3aa: CASRGQGRLGNEQFF

j_gene: TRBJ1-5
v_gene: TRBV20-1
CDR3aa: CSASRGNQPQHF

j_gene: TRBJ2-1
v_gene: TRBV7-2
CDR3aa: CASSLEGSSGVSEQFF

j_gene: TRBJ1-5
v_gene: TRBV15
CDR3aa: CATSRDARVQGNQPQHF